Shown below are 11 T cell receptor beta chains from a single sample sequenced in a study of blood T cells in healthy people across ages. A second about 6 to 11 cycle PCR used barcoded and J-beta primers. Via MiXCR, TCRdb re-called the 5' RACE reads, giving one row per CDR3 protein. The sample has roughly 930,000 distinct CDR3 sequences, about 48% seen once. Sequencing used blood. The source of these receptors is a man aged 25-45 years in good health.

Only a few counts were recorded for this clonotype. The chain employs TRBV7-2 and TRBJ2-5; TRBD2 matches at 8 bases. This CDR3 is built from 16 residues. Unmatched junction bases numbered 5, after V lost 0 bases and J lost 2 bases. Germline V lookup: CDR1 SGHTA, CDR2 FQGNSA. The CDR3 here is CASSLAIGGGQETQYF. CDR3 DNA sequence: TGTGCCAGCAGCTTAGCGATCGGGGGGGGACAAGAGACCCAGTACTTC.

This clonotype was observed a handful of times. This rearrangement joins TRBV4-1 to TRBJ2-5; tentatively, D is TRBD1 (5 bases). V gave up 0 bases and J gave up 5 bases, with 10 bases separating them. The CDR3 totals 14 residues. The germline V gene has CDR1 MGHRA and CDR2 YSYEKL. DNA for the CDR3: TGCGCCAGCAGCCAAGAGGGAAACAGGGAGACCCAGTACTTC. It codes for CASSQEGNRETQYF.

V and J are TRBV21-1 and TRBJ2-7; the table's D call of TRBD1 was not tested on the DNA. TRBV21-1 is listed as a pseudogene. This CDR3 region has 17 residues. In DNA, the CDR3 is TGTGCCAGCAGCGCTCGACAGGGGGCGACCCCCTCCTACGAGCAGTACTTC. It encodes CASSARQGATPSYEQYF.

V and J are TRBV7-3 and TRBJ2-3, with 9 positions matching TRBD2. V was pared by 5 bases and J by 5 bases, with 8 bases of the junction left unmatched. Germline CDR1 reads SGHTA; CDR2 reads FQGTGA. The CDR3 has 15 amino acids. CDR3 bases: TGTGCCAGCAGCCCAAGCGGGGGGCGGGGAGATACGCAGTATTTT. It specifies CASSPSGGRGDTQYF.

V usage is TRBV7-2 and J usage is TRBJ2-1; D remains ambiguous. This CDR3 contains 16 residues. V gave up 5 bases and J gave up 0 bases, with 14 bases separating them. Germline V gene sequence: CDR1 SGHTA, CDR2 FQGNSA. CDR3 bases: TGTGCCAGCAGCCCCTCCCTATCGTCCTCCTACAATGAGCAGTTCTTC. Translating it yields CASSPSLSSSYNEQFF.

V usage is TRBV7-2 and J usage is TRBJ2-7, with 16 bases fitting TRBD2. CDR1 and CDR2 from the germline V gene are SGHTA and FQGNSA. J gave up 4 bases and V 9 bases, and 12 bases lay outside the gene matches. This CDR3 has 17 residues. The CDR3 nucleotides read TGTGCCAGTACAGGGGGACTAGCGGGGGGGCCGACTTACGAGCAGTACTTC. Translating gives CASTGGLAGGPTYEQYF.

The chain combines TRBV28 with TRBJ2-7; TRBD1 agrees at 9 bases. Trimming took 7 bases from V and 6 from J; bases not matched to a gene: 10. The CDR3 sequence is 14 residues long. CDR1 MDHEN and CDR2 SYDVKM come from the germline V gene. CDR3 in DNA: TGTGCCAGCATTCTACCCGGGACAGGGTCCGAGCAGTACTTC. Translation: CASILPGTGSEQYF.

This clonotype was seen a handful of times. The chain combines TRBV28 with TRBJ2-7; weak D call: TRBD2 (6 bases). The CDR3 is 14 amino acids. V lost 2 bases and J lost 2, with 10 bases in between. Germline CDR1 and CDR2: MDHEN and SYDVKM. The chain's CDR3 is CASSLQDYTYEQYF. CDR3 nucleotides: TGTGCCAGCAGTTTACAGGACTATACCTACGAGCAGTACTTC. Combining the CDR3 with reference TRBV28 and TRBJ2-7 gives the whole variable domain DVKVTQSSRYLVKRTGEKVFLECVQDMDHENMFWYRQDPGLGLRLIYFSYDVKMKEKGDIPEGYSVSREKKERFSLILESASTNQTSMYLCASSLQDYTYEQYFGPGTRLTVT.

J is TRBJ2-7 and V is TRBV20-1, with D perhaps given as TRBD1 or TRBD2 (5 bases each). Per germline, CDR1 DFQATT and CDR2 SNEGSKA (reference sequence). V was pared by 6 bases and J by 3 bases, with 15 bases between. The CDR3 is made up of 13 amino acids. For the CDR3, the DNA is TGCAGTGCCCACGAGGGGCCCCTCTACGAGCAGTACTTC. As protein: CSAHEGPLYEQYF.

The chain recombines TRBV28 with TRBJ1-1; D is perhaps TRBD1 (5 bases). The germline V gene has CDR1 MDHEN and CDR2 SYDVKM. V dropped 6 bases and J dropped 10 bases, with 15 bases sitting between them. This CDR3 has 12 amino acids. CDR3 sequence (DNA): TGTGCCAGCAGGGTCCTAGGCGGGGGAGCTTTCTTT. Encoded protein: CASRVLGGGAFF.

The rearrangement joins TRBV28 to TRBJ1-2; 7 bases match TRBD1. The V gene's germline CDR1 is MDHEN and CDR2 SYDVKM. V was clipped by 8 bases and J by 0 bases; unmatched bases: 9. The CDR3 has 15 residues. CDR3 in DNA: TGTGCCAGCCACCTGACAGGGCCTCCTAACTATGGCTACACCTTC. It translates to CASHLTGPPNYGYTF.